Below are 22 T cell receptor beta chains sequenced from a single sample in a study of blood T cells in healthy people across ages. Primers used in a second PCR of about 6 to 11 cycles were a sample-barcoded 5' primer and a J-beta primer mix. TCRdb redid the calling of the 5' RACE reads with MiXCR, one entry per CDR3 protein. The sample holds about 780,000 distinct CDR3 sequences, 20% to 30% seen once. These same data were also listed under a study on T cells of mothers and their children.

Sequenced sample: blood. These receptor sequences come from a boy between 10 and 17 years old in good health.

This clonotype showed up many times. The chain uses TRBV4-2 and TRBJ2-7, with 10 bases identical to TRBD1. This CDR3 comprises 14 residues. The germline V gene has CDR1 LGHNA and CDR2 YNFKEQ. J gave up 5 bases and V 4 bases, and 5 bases lay outside the gene matches. The CDR3 DNA follows: TGTGCCAGCAGCCTCGGGACAGGGGCGAACGAGCAGTACTTC. Residues: CASSLGTGANEQYF.

The sample holds one count of this clonotype. This chain joins TRBV20-1 and TRBJ1-4, with TRBD1 identical over 8 bases. The CDR3 is 14 amino acids. Germline CDR1 and CDR2: DFQATT and SNEGSKA (reference sequence). With 0 bases clipped from V and 7 bases from J, the junction kept 4 bases outside the gene matches. CDR3 sequence (DNA): TGCAGTGCTAGAGAGCAGGGGGCGGGTGAAAAACTGTTTTTT. Translation: CSAREQGAGEKLFF.

Of note for this clonotype: Since a much larger clone is just one base distant, this may be a read error. The chain uses TRBV6-5 and TRBJ2-7; D is possibly TRBD1 (6 bases). V lost 6 bases, J lost 2 bases, and 11 bases lay in between. There are 13 residues in the CDR3. Germline loops: CDR1 MNHEY, CDR2 SVGAGI. In DNA, the CDR3 is TGTGCCAGCAGCCGGGACAAGGCCTACGAGCAGTACTTC. This encodes CASSRDKAYEQYF.

The J gene is TRBJ2-4, the V gene TRBV12-3 or TRBV12-4; weak D call: TRBD1 (5 bases). The CDR3 sequence is 18 residues long. Trimming pared 5 bases from V and 0 bases from J, leaving 20 bases between. In DNA, the CDR3 is TGTGCCAGCAGTCCTTCTTCTCAGACAGTACTAGCCAAAAACATTCAGTACTTC. It yields the protein CASSPSSQTVLAKNIQYF.

The chain couples TRBV11-2 to TRBJ2-7; D is possibly TRBD1 (5 bases). Germline lookup yields CDR1 SGHAT and CDR2 FQNNGV. V shed 4 bases and J shed 2 bases, with 15 bases lying between them. CDR3 length equals 15 residues. The CDR3 DNA follows: TGTGCCAGCAGCTCCCGAAGGACAAGAACCTACGAGCAGTACTTC. It is translated as CASSSRRTRTYEQYF.

The chain couples TRBV24-1 to TRBJ2-3; 9 nucleotides match TRBD2. This CDR3 is 15 amino acids long. Germline V gene data show CDR1 as KGHDR and CDR2 as SFDVKD. With V trimmed by 4 bases and J by 2 bases, 3 bases remained unmatched. The CDR3 protein is CATSEKREDTDTQYF. The CDR3 DNA reads as TGTGCCACCAGTGAGAAGCGGGAGGACACAGATACGCAGTATTTT.

V and J are TRBV12-3 or TRBV12-4 and TRBJ2-1; D unclear. This CDR3 is 11 amino acids long. The V gene lost 6 bases and the J gene lost 8 bases, with 8 bases spanning the gap. CDR3 in amino acids: CASRLFDEQFF. As DNA, the CDR3 is TGTGCCAGCAGACTCTTCGATGAGCAGTTCTTC.

The chain uses TRBV28 and TRBJ2-4, with 8 nucleotides matching TRBD1. CDR1 MDHEN and CDR2 SYDVKM come from the germline V gene. The CDR3 is 18 residues long. J was trimmed by 1 base and V by 7 bases; bases with no gene match: 15. CDR3 region: CASTQYYGQGDAKNIQYF. The CDR3 DNA reads as TGTGCCAGCACGCAATACTATGGACAGGGAGATGCCAAAAACATTCAGTACTTC.

Many counts were recorded for this clonotype. The rearrangement uses TRBV29-1 and TRBJ1-4, with a tentative D call TRBD1 (5 bases). The V and J ends lost 7 bases and 0 bases respectively, with 12 bases between them. The germline V gene has CDR1 SQVTM and CDR2 ANQGSEA. This CDR3 has 14 amino acids. CDR3 DNA: TGCAGCGCTGCCGACAGAGCAACTAATGAAAAACTGTTTTTT. Encoded protein: CSAADRATNEKLFF.

The chain uses TRBV12-3 or TRBV12-4 and TRBJ2-3; TRBD1 matches at 8 bases. V trimming: 5 bases; J trimming: 2 bases; junction bases outside the gene matches: 9. The CDR3 sequence is 16 residues long. CDR3 sequence reads: CASSTRQGFDTDTQYF. The DNA of the CDR3 is TGTGCCAGCAGTACCCGACAGGGGTTCGACACAGATACGCAGTATTTT.

This clonotype was detected many times. The chain recombines TRBV11-2 with TRBJ2-7, with 8 nucleotides matching TRBD1. The CDR3 consists of 14 residues. J lost 7 bases, V lost 2 bases, and 7 bases had no gene match. Germline V gene sequence: CDR1 SGHAT, CDR2 FQNNGV. CDR3 bases: TGTGCCAGCAGCTTACCGACAGGGGTGGGGGAGCAGTACTTC. This encodes CASSLPTGVGEQYF.

The CDR3 region is CSGRGSQETQYF. CDR3 bases: TGCAGTGGAAGGGGCTCACAAGAGACCCAGTACTTC. This chain uses TRBV20-1 with TRBJ2-5, with D maybe TRBD1 (5 bases). The CDR3 consists of 12 residues. CDR1 DFQATT and CDR2 SNEGSKA come from the germline V gene (reference sequence). V was pared by 7 bases and J by 2 bases, with 11 bases between.

The chain uses TRBV5-1 and TRBJ1-3; 8 bases match TRBD1. The CDR3 totals 15 residues. Germline V gene lookup returns CDR1 SGHRS and CDR2 YFSETQ. Germline trimming cut 4 bases from V and 4 bases from J; bases unmatched to any gene: 7. The CDR3 region has the DNA TGCGCCAGCAGCACCCAGGGGGCGAGGGGAAACACCATATATTTT. Translated: CASSTQGARGNTIYF.

V is TRBV20-1 and J is TRBJ2-5; D is perhaps TRBD1 or TRBD2 (5 bases each). Between the trimmed V and J ends, which lost 2 bases and 5 bases, there was a span of 15 bases. CDR1 DFQATT and CDR2 SNEGSKA come from the germline V gene (reference sequence). The CDR3 is made up of 14 amino acids. The CDR3 protein is CSARSGDLMETQYF. The CDR3 region has the DNA TGCAGTGCTAGATCCGGGGACCTAATGGAGACCCAGTACTTC.

This sequence joins TRBV30 and TRBJ2-1; a possible D gene is TRBD1 (5 bases). TRBJ2-7 explains the end of the DNA better; the J call may be wrong. This CDR3 comprises 13 residues. Germline V gene lookup returns CDR1 GTSNPN and CDR2 SVGIG (reference sequence). CDR3 region: CAWELYRSNEQYF. In DNA, the CDR3 is TGTGCCTGGGAACTCTACAGGTCGAACGAGCAGTACTTC.

This clonotype has more than one count but fewer than ten. Written as DNA, the CDR3 is TGTGCCGGGAAAAGGGACCCCAGCACTGAAGCTTTCTTT. Translated, it gives CAGKRDPSTEAFF. The J gene is TRBJ1-1, the V gene TRBV28; TRBD1 might be the D (5 bases). This CDR3 contains 13 residues. V was cut by 11 bases and J by 4 bases, with 17 bases left in between. Per germline, CDR1 MDHEN and CDR2 SYDVKM.

The CDR3 protein is CASSTTGTGSEAFF. CDR3 DNA: TGCGCCAGCAGCACAACCGGGACAGGATCCGAAGCTTTCTTT. The rearrangement joins TRBV5-1 to TRBJ1-1; 8 positions agree with TRBD1. Germline V lookup: CDR1 SGHRS, CDR2 YFSETQ. Trimming took 4 bases from V and 8 from J; bases not matched to a gene: 10. This CDR3 contains 14 residues.

The V and J genes are TRBV6-6 and TRBJ2-5, with D possibly TRBD1 on 6 matching bases. The CDR3 contains 15 residues. Trimming took off 6 bases at V and 2 bases at J, with 16 bases between the two ends. Looked up from germline, CDR1 is MNHNY and CDR2 is SVGAGI (reference sequence). CDR3 nucleotides: TGTGCCAGCAGGGGAATACCGGGACATCAAGAGACCCAGTACTTC. This sequence encodes CASRGIPGHQETQYF.

There are a few counts of this clonotype. The chain uses TRBV7-8 and TRBJ1-1; TRBD1 matches at 8 bases. The CDR3 loop spans 16 amino acids. The V gene's germline CDR1 is SGHVS and CDR2 FQNEAQ. V gave up 5 bases and J gave up 0 bases; unmatched junction bases: 8. The CDR3 sequence is CASSGPGTGVNTEAFF. CDR3 nucleotides: TGTGCCAGCAGCGGACCAGGGACAGGAGTGAACACTGAAGCTTTCTTT.

This clonotype has more than one count but fewer than ten. The rearrangement uses TRBV7-6 and TRBJ2-5, with D possibly TRBD2 on 6 matching bases. In germline, CDR1 is SGHVS, CDR2 FNYEAQ. The V end was cut by 1 base, the J end by 2 bases, with 23 bases between. This CDR3 has 19 residues. In DNA form, the CDR3 reads TGTGCCAGCAGCTTAGTGGTTTCGCGGTCGCGGGGCGGGCAAGAGACCCAGTACTTC. Residues: CASSLVVSRSRGGQETQYF.

This clonotype has a handful of counts. J is TRBJ1-1 and V is TRBV4-1, with unresolved D. Deletions cut 0 bases from V and 2 bases from J, with 13 bases between. Germline-derived CDR1 and CDR2 are MGHRA and YSYEKL. The CDR3 contains 16 residues. The CDR3 DNA is TGCGCCAGCAGCCAAGAATCTAGAGGATTAAACACTGAAGCTTTCTTT. Translation gives CASSQESRGLNTEAFF.

The chain links TRBV7-2 to TRBJ2-7; D perhaps matches TRBD1 (5 bases). Trimming shortened V by 0 bases and J by 1 base, and 10 bases separated the two germline ends. Germline V lookup: CDR1 SGHTA, CDR2 FQGNSA. CDR3 length: 15 amino acids. CDR3 sequence (DNA): TGTGCCAGCAGCTTAGCGGGGCAGGGATCCTACGAGCAGTACTTC. Translated: CASSLAGQGSYEQYF.